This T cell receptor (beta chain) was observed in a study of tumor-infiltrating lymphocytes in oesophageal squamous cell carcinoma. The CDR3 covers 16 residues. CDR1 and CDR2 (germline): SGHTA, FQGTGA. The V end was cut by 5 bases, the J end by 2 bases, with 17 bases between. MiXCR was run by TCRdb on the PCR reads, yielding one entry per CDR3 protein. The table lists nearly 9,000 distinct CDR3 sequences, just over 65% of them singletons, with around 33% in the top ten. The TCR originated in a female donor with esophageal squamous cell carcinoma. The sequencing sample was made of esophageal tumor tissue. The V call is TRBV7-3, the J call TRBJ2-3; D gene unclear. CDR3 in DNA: TGTGCCAGCAGCCTTGGGGTGTCGGCCGACACAGATACGCAGTATTTT. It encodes CASSLGVSADTDTQYF. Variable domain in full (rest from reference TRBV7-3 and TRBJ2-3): GAGVSQTPSNKVTEKGKYVELRCDPISGHTALYWYRQSLGQGPEFLIYFQGTGAADDSGLPNDRFFAVRPEGSVSTLKIQRTERGDSAVYLCASSLGVSADTDTQYFGPGTRLTVL.